A selection of T cell receptor beta chains follows, all from one sample in a study of control samples from healthy donors and cancer patients. Assay used: immunoSEQ multiplex PCR; TCRdb lists only in-frame clones, some missing. Among more than 95,000 clones listed, around 92% were seen once. Sequencing used PBMCs. Receptor source: a man of 80 years or more with head and neck cancer. Each CDR3 is given with its conserved first and last residue. Each record gives: CDR3 protein, CDR3 DNA, clone size, V gene, J gene, D gene. The D gene is left open where the match is weak. Some rows mark clone size as missing; the rest say once, few, many or name a class of expanded clone.

CASSPGAWTANTGELFF	TGTGCCAGCAGCCCAGGAGCTTGGACAGCGAACACCGGGGAGCTGTTTTTT	-	TRBV2	TRBJ2-2	-
CASSEGAGGRYEQYF	TGTGCCAGCAGTGAAGGGGCAGGGGGTCGATACGAGCAGTACTTC	-	TRBV6-1	TRBJ2-7	TRBD1
CATTGSDYYEQYF	TGTGCCACGACAGGGTCGGACTACTACGAGCAGTACTTC	-	TRBV5-8	TRBJ2-7	-
CASSYFTGTGVTEAFF	TGTGCCAGCAGTTACTTCACCGGGACAGGGGTCACTGAAGCTTTCTTT	-	TRBV6-5	TRBJ1-1	TRBD1
CSARAGYGYTF	TGCAGTGCTAGGGCAGGCTATGGCTACACCTTC	-	TRBV20-1	TRBJ1-2	-
CASSTRTAWRGYTF	TGTGCCAGCAGTACCCGGACAGCCTGGAGGGGCTACACCTTC	-	TRBV6-5	TRBJ1-2	-
CASSVGKEGSGYTF	TGTGCCAGCAGCGTGGGGAAGGAGGGGAGCGGCTACACCTTC	few	TRBV7-9	TRBJ1-2	-
CASSAGSSGWQFF	TGTGCCAGCAGCGCAGGGAGCAGCGGTTGGCAGTTCTTC	-	TRBV9	TRBJ2-1	-
CASDRGGFGYTF	TGTGCCAGCGACAGGGGAGGGTTTGGCTACACCTTC	-	TRBV6-5	TRBJ1-2	TRBD1
CASSLASWASGRETQYF	TGCGCCAGCAGCTTGGCATCGTGGGCTAGCGGGAGAGAGACCCAGTACTTC	-	TRBV5-1	TRBJ2-5	TRBD2
CASSLGGLAETDTQYF	TGCGCCAGCAGCTTGGGAGGGCTAGCCGAGACAGATACGCAGTATTTT	-	TRBV5-1	TRBJ2-3	-
CASSQGPTGGQPQHF	TGTGCCAGCAGCCAAGGACCGACAGGGGGTCAGCCCCAGCATTTT	-	TRBV3-1/TRBV3-2	TRBJ1-5	TRBD1
CASSLDSGQVNTGELFF	TGTGCCAGCAGCTTAGACTCGGGACAGGTGAACACCGGGGAGCTGTTTTTT	-	TRBV11-2	TRBJ2-2	TRBD1
CASSPGTDEKLFF	TGTGCCAGCAGTCCGGGGACAGATGAAAAACTGTTTTTT	-	TRBV12-3/TRBV12-4	TRBJ1-4	TRBD1
CASSLGFRGNNSPLHF	TGTGCCAGCAGCTTGGGTTTCCGAGGAAATAATTCACCCCTCCACTTT	-	TRBV5-6	TRBJ1-6	-
CASSFRDYYPSNYEQYF	TGTGCCAGCAGCTTCCGGGACTACTATCCTTCCAACTACGAGCAGTACTTC	-	TRBV7-2	TRBJ2-7	TRBD2
CASSFELVYNEQFF	TGTGCCAGCAGCTTTGAACTAGTCTACAATGAGCAGTTCTTC	-	TRBV7-2	TRBJ2-1	-
CASSIWSDTQYF	TGTGCCAGTAGTATATGGTCGGATACGCAGTATTTT	-	TRBV19	TRBJ2-3	-
CASSARGQNTEAFF	TGTGCCAGCAGTGCCAGGGGGCAGAACACTGAAGCTTTCTTT	-	TRBV6-4	TRBJ1-1	TRBD1
CASSQGRDSETQYF	TGTGCCAGCTCTCAGGGACGGGACTCAGAGACCCAGTACTTC	-	TRBV2	TRBJ2-5	-
CASSLLRRGGRTGELFF	TGTGCCAGCAGCTTACTGAGGCGGGGGGGCCGAACCGGGGAGCTGTTTTTT	-	TRBV7-8	TRBJ2-2	TRBD2
CASTTFRNLNYGYTF	TGTGCCAGCACCACCTTCAGGAACCTGAACTATGGCTACACCTTC	-	TRBV6-5	TRBJ1-2	-
CASRRGRETITEAFF	TGTGCCAGCCGGAGGGGGCGAGAGACCATCACTGAAGCTTTCTTT	-	TRBV6-1	TRBJ1-1	TRBD1
CANKPGGTDTQYF	TGTGCCAATAAACCCGGGGGCACAGATACGCAGTATTTT	-	TRBV2	TRBJ2-3	-
CASSPTSGRTDEQFF	TGTGCCAGCTCACCTACTAGCGGGAGGACCGATGAGCAGTTCTTC	-	TRBV18	TRBJ2-1	TRBD2
CASSPEAGANVLTF	TGTGCCAGCTCACCGGAGGCTGGGGCCAACGTCCTGACTTTC	-	TRBV18	TRBJ2-6	-
CASSESAAYSPLHF	TGCGCCAGCAGTGAGTCGGCAGCCTATTCACCCCTCCACTTT	-	TRBV10-2	TRBJ1-6	-
CASQLTASNQPQHF	TGTGCCAGCCAGCTGACGGCTAGCAATCAGCCCCAGCATTTT	-	TRBV6-5	TRBJ1-5	-
CASSGQGRAQPQHF	TGTGCCAGCTCAGGACAGGGGAGGGCACAGCCCCAGCATTTT	-	TRBV18	TRBJ1-5	TRBD1
CASTQTTGKTEAFF	TGTGCCAGCACCCAAACTACGGGGAAAACTGAAGCTTTCTTT	once	TRBV2	TRBJ1-1	-
CASSLGGNGYTF	TGTGCCAGCAGCCTCGGGGGAAATGGCTACACCTTC	-	TRBV3-1/TRBV3-2	TRBJ1-2	-